This T cell receptor beta chain was documented in a study of a mutant IDH1 vaccine in newly diagnosed glioma. Study-level information: Vaccinations, eight in total, occurred in weeks 1, 3, 5, 7, 11, 15, 19, 23. Patients had received radiotherapy, temozolomide, or both previously, most receiving both.

The CDR3 runs 15 residues. V was trimmed by 5 bases and J by 0 bases, leaving 12 bases between them. The germline CDR1 and CDR2 sequences are SEHNR and FQNEAQ (reference sequence). As regards this clone: No antigen is known for it.

The time point is: week 11, during vaccination. Doses comprised 300 ug of mutant IDH1 20-mer peptide each, plus topical imiquimod. Repertoires were generated with immunoSEQ multiplex PCR, while TCRdb's copy carries only in-frame clones and drops some. This sample has around 40,000 clones, with roughly 84% found just once. J is TRBJ2-3 and V is TRBV7-9; tentatively, D is TRBD1 (5 bases). Sequencing was performed on PBMCs, taken from a glioma patient whose treatment included an IDH1 peptide vaccine. The receptor was isolated from a man in his forties or fifties with glioma. The CDR3 coding sequence is TGTGCCAGCAGCGTTAGACAGCTAAGCACAGATACGCAGTATTTT. Residues: CASSVRQLSTDTQYF.